The subject of this entry is one T cell receptor beta chain. As yet, its antigen is unknown. The data stem from a study of cytomegalovirus exposure and HLA in healthy donors. Study findings and constraints: In a later analysis, productive TCRs from donors in an Asian-associated ancestry cluster reportedly carried fewer N-insertions than the cohort mean. Sequencing likely produced, as an artifact, a cluster of highly shared sequence variants. TCR beta V segments were, for the most part, productive about 90% or about 30% of the time in an earlier analysis.

The CDR3 sequence is 13 residues long. V lost 3 bases, J lost 4 bases, and 9 bases lay in between. Germline CDR1 reads LNHDA; CDR2 reads SQIVND (reference sequence). The PCR used 60 Vbeta and 13 Jbeta primers. As handled by the study authors: There were around 78 million unique TCR beta chains by a later count, and around 10 million of them were shared. Data came from immunoSEQ multiplex PCR; TCRdb stores just in-frame clones and leaves some out. D and trimming come from the DNA, and the V and J calls and clone size come from that table. The sample has roughly 100,000 clones, less than 75% seen once. J is TRBJ1-2 and V is TRBV19; D remains ambiguous. Sequences were obtained from PBMCs. This clonotype was obtained from a man between 35 and 55 years old in good health and CMV-seropositive. The CDR3 coding sequence is TGTGCCAGTAGTATTGGCAGGCTCTATGGCTACACCTTC. Protein: CASSIGRLYGYTF.